These T cell receptor beta chains were read from a single sample in a study of CD8 T cells in Susac syndrome. TCRdb passed the immunoSEQ multiplex PCR reads through MiXCR, listing each CDR3 protein once. The sample carries approximately 220,000 distinct CDR3 sequences, 80% to 95% recorded once. The specimen sequenced was CD8+ T cells from PBMCs. Source of these receptors: a human donor with multiple sclerosis. The CDR3 runs from the conserved cysteine through the conserved F or W. Each record gives: D gene, clone size, V gene, J gene, CDR3 protein, CDR3 DNA. A D gene is named only where the DNA matches it firmly. The size of a clone is reported for some rows only, either as once, few or many, or as a class for expanded clones.

-	-	TRBV6-6	TRBJ1-5	CASRTFRDQPQHF	TGTGCCAGCAGGACCTTTAGAGATCAGCCCCAGCATTTT
-	few	TRBV12-3/TRBV12-4	TRBJ2-7	CASSLMGSYEQYF	TGTGCCAGCAGTTTGATGGGTTCCTACGAGCAGTACTTC
-	-	TRBV4-2	TRBJ2-2	CASSQGLVNTGELFF	TGTGCCAGCAGCCAAGGTCTCGTGAACACCGGGGAGCTGTTTTTT
TRBD1	-	TRBV20-1	TRBJ1-3	CSARVQGKSGNTIYF	TGCAGTGCTAGAGTACAGGGGAAGTCTGGAAACACCATATATTTT
TRBD1	-	TRBV5-1	TRBJ2-4	CASSNPGQGIAKNIQYF	TGCGCCAGCAGCAACCCGGGACAGGGGATAGCCAAAAACATTCAGTACTTC
-	-	TRBV2	TRBJ1-5	CASHGVDNQPQHF	TGTGCCAGCCATGGGGTGGACAATCAGCCCCAGCATTTT
TRBD2	-	TRBV27	TRBJ2-7	CATRYSGGGDEQYF	TGTGCCACCCGCTACAGCGGGGGTGGGGACGAGCAGTACTTC
TRBD2	-	TRBV7-3	TRBJ2-1	CASSFGRAGRFDEQFF	TGTGCCAGCAGTTTTGGGAGGGCGGGGCGTTTCGATGAGCAGTTCTTC
TRBD1	-	TRBV20-1	TRBJ1-1	CSAHTQLQGLGPHTEAFF	TGCAGTGCACACACACAACTACAGGGGTTAGGCCCCCACACTGAAGCTTTCTTT
TRBD1	-	TRBV27	TRBJ1-2	CASSDRAYYGYTF	TGTGCCAGCAGCGACAGGGCCTACTATGGCTACACCTTC
-	once	TRBV4-1	TRBJ2-1	CASSQVGTQEQFF	TGCGCCAGCAGCCAAGTGGGGACCCAGGAGCAGTTCTTC
-	-	TRBV4-2	TRBJ2-7	CASSSVPGVYEQYF	TGTGCCAGCAGCTCGGTCCCCGGGGTTTACGAGCAGTACTTC
-	-	TRBV7-9	TRBJ1-1	CASSLAKGQAFF	TGTGCCAGCAGCTTAGCGAAAGGGCAAGCTTTCTTT
TRBD2	-	TRBV11-1	TRBJ2-4	CASSPGPMGGTSGMAKNIQYF	TGTGCCAGCAGCCCGGGTCCTATGGGCGGGACTAGCGGGATGGCCAAAAACATTCAGTACTTC
-	-	TRBV19	TRBJ2-7	CASSPGTAHEQYF	TGTGCCAGTAGTCCGGGGACGGCCCACGAGCAGTACTTC
-	-	TRBV4-1	TRBJ1-5	CASSQDPQGTAGNQPQHF	TGCGCCAGCAGCCAAGATCCCCAGGGAACGGCCGGCAATCAGCCCCAGCATTTT
-	few	TRBV12-3/TRBV12-4	TRBJ2-1	CASSFDVDEQFF	TGTGCCAGCAGTTTTGACGTCGATGAGCAGTTCTTC
-	-	TRBV6-2/TRBV6-3	TRBJ1-1	CASSFSLRDTEAFF	TGTGCCAGCAGTTTTTCTCTCCGAGACACTGAAGCTTTCTTT
-	-	TRBV6-5	TRBJ2-7	CASSTRTDPYEQYF	TGTGCCAGCAGCACTCGGACGGACCCCTACGAGCAGTACTTC